One sample yielded the 20 T cell receptor beta chains listed below, sequenced in a study of cytomegalovirus exposure and HLA in healthy donors. Primers: 60 Vbeta forward and 13 Jbeta reverse. Data came from immunoSEQ multiplex PCR; TCRdb stores just in-frame clones and leaves some out. The profile shows about 120,000 clones, around 60% of them singletons. The sequenced sample was PBMCs. These receptors were taken from a man aged 40-49 years in good health and CMV-seropositive.

This chain joins TRBV10-1 and TRBJ2-3; 7 nucleotides agree with TRBD1. Germline CDR1 and CDR2: WNHNN and SYGVQD (reference sequence). Trimming at V came to 2 bases and at J to 1 base, leaving 9 bases not matched to a gene. The CDR3 length is 17 residues. CDR3 coding DNA: TGCGCCAGCAGTGAGGGGACACAGGGGTTTCGCACAGATACGCAGTATTTT. Residues: CASSEGTQGFRTDTQYF.

This chain connects TRBV27 to TRBJ2-7; 9 bases align to TRBD1. CDR1 is MNHEY, CDR2 SMNVEV, per germline (reference sequence). V trimming: 3 bases; J trimming: 2 bases; junction bases outside the gene matches: 11. The CDR3 is 17 residues long. The CDR3 sequence: CASSFYFTGQGTYEQYF. CDR3 bases: TGTGCCAGCAGTTTCTACTTTACGGGACAGGGTACCTACGAGCAGTACTTC.

The chain combines TRBV2 with TRBJ2-7, with D perhaps TRBD1 (6 bases). CDR1 SNHLY and CDR2 FYNNEI come from the germline V gene. CDR3 length equals 11 residues. Trimming shortened V by 8 bases and J by 3 bases, and 8 bases separated the two germline ends. The CDR3, as DNA: TGTGCCAGCGGGGACAACTACGAGCAGTACTTC. Protein product: CASGDNYEQYF.

V usage is TRBV4-1 and J usage is TRBJ2-3; 7 positions match TRBD1. With V trimmed by 4 bases and J by 4 bases, 11 bases remained unmatched. Germline lookup yields CDR1 MGHRA and CDR2 YSYEKL. This CDR3 region has 16 residues. Here the CDR3 DNA reads TGCGCCAGCAGCCGGGGGCCGGGACAGAATTCAGATACGCAGTATTTT. Amino acid sequence: CASSRGPGQNSDTQYF.

The chain has TRBV19 and TRBJ2-1, with D perhaps TRBD1 (6 bases). Trimming removed 5 bases from V and 8 bases from J, with 13 bases in between. Germline V gene data show CDR1 as LNHDA and CDR2 as SQIVND (reference sequence). This CDR3 comprises 13 residues. The CDR3 is CASSVTGIHEQFF. The CDR3 nucleotides are TGTGCCAGTAGTGTCACAGGGATCCATGAGCAGTTCTTC.

This clone showed up just a few times. V and J are TRBV7-2 and TRBJ2-1, with no clear D. Germline V gene data show CDR1 as SGHTA and CDR2 as FQGNSA. Trimming cost V 5 bases and J 0 bases, with 2 bases left between them. The length of the CDR3 is 12 residues. In nucleotides, the CDR3 is TGTGCCAGCAGCCTCTCCTACAATGAGCAGTTCTTC. It is translated as CASSLSYNEQFF.

This clone was observed once. The chain couples TRBV29-1 to TRBJ2-1, with 7 bases aligning to TRBD2. With 4 bases clipped from V and 10 bases from J, the junction kept 7 bases outside the gene matches. The CDR3 is 12 amino acids. The germline gives CDR1 SQVTM, CDR2 ANQGSEA. The CDR3 DNA follows: TGCAGCGTTGGATCGGGGGGACGGGAGCAGTTCTTC. It translates to CSVGSGGREQFF.

This clone was observed a few times. The chain carries TRBV11-2 and TRBJ2-7; TRBD2 aligns across 10 bases. The CDR3 is made up of 16 amino acids. From germline, CDR1 is SGHAT and CDR2 FQNNGV. Trimming at V came to 3 bases and at J to 4 bases, leaving 9 bases not matched to a gene. The DNA for the CDR3 is TGTGCCAGCAGCTTCCTAAGCGGGAGGGCCAGGTACGAGCAGTACTTC. Protein: CASSFLSGRARYEQYF.

This clone has only a few counts. The chain employs TRBV9 and TRBJ2-1; tentatively, D is TRBD1 (6 bases). The V gene lost 0 bases and the J gene lost 6 bases, with 13 bases spanning the gap. CDR1 and CDR2 from the germline V gene are SGDLS and YYNGEE. The CDR3 has 15 amino acids. The CDR3 loop reads CASSVDVGHANEQFF. The CDR3 coding sequence is TGTGCCAGCAGCGTAGATGTGGGACACGCCAATGAGCAGTTCTTC.

J is TRBJ2-5 and V is TRBV7-8, with 10 nucleotides matching TRBD2. Germline CDR1 is SGHVS and CDR2 is FQNEAQ. Germline trimming cut 5 bases from V and 5 bases from J; bases unmatched to any gene: 11. The CDR3 sequence is 16 residues long. The CDR3, as DNA: TGTGCCAGCAGCAAAGACCCAGCGGGAGGGCGGGAGACCCAGTACTTC. Protein: CASSKDPAGGRETQYF.

Notes on this clone: A read error may produce the germline difference seen at one junction end. CDR3 bases: TGTGCTAGCAGCTTGGGGCGGGGGATTGAGCAGTTCTTC. Translated: CASSLGRGIEQFF. The chain carries TRBV7-7 and TRBJ2-1; 7 bases agree with TRBD2. Germline assignment: CDR1 SSHAT and CDR2 FNYEAQ (reference sequence). The CDR3 spans 13 residues.

The chain has TRBV6-6 and TRBJ2-7, with 14 positions matching TRBD2. The germline V gene has CDR1 MNHNY and CDR2 SVGAGI (reference sequence). Trimming at V came to 6 bases and at J to 4 bases, leaving 5 bases not matched to a gene. The CDR3 loop spans 15 amino acids. The chain's CDR3 is CASSHGLAGGYEQYF. DNA for the CDR3: TGTGCCAGCAGCCACGGACTAGCGGGAGGATACGAGCAGTACTTC.

With regard to this clone: At the DNA level, this CDR3 is encoded by other sequences in the same sample as well. This rearrangement joins TRBV4-2 to TRBJ2-7, with 7 bases aligning to TRBD1. Germline CDR1 reads LGHNA; CDR2 reads YNFKEQ. The CDR3 extends over 14 amino acids. V lost 3 bases, J lost 3 bases, and 5 bases stayed unmatched. The CDR3 sequence is CASSQAGTDYEQYF. The CDR3, as DNA: TGTGCCAGCAGCCAGGCCGGGACAGACTACGAGCAGTACTTC.

The chain has TRBV6-5 and TRBJ1-4; D remains unclear. V lost 6 bases to trimming and J lost 8 bases, with 13 bases between them. The length of the CDR3 is 13 residues. Germline loops: CDR1 MNHEY, CDR2 SVGAGI. The CDR3 region is CASSRRREEKLFF. The CDR3 DNA is TGTGCCAGCAGCCGCCGCCGGGAGGAAAAACTGTTTTTT.

This chain connects TRBV5-4 to TRBJ2-5; 7 bases map to TRBD2. This CDR3 has 15 residues. The junction had 6 bases not matched to a gene; V was cut back by 4 bases and J by 0 bases. The germline V gene has CDR1 SGHNT and CDR2 YYREEE (reference sequence). The CDR3 region has the DNA TGTGCCAGCAGCACGGGCGGGGGTTACCAAGAGACCCAGTACTTC. Encoded protein: CASSTGGGYQETQYF.

The CDR3 DNA follows: TGTGCCAGCAGAACACAGGGGGGAACTAATGAAAAACTGTTTTTT. It codes for CASRTQGGTNEKLFF. The chain joins TRBV6-5 to TRBJ1-4, with TRBD1 identical over 8 bases. The CDR3 contains 15 residues. Germline values: CDR1 MNHEY, CDR2 SVGAGI. Trimming cost V 6 bases and J 1 base; bases outside gene matches: 4.

The chain carries TRBV30 and TRBJ2-7, with 7 bases lining up with TRBD1. The germline V gene has CDR1 GTSNPN and CDR2 SVGIG (reference sequence). The J segment lost 4 bases and the V segment lost 4 bases, leaving 7 bases of the junction unmatched. CDR3 length: 13 residues. CDR3 nucleotide sequence: TGTGCCTGGAAAAAGACAGGGTTATACGAGCAGTACTTC. Its translation: CAWKKTGLYEQYF.

This clone was found a few times. CDR3 in amino acids: CASSLAGGRSPYEQYF. The CDR3 DNA reads as TGTGCCAGCAGTCTAGCGGGGGGGCGGTCCCCCTACGAGCAGTACTTC. This chain joins TRBV5-4 and TRBJ2-7; 12 bases align to TRBD2. V shed 5 bases, J shed 2 bases, and the junction held 8 bases outside the gene matches. The CDR3 sequence is 16 residues long. Germline lookup yields CDR1 SGHNT and CDR2 YYREEE (reference sequence). The variable domain in full, completed from reference TRBV5-4 and TRBJ2-7, reads ETGVTQSPTHLIKTRGQQVTLRCSSQSGHNTVSWYQQALGQGPQFIFQYYREEENGRGNFPPRFSGLQFPNYSSELNVNALELDDSALYLCASSLAGGRSPYEQYFGPGTRLTVT.

This clone was counted once. The rearrangement uses TRBV4-3 and TRBJ1-1; TRBD1 might be the D (6 bases). The CDR3 has 13 residues. CDR1 and CDR2 from the germline V gene are LGHNA and YSLEER. With 3 bases removed from V and 5 bases from J, the gap between germline ends came to 10 bases. The CDR3 protein is CASSQGTGTEAFF. The CDR3 DNA is TGCGCCAGCAGCCAGGGAACAGGGACTGAAGCTTTCTTT.

This clone showed up just a few times. The chain has TRBV19 and TRBJ2-1; D not certain. The CDR3 loop spans 15 amino acids. The V end was cut by 4 bases, the J end by 4 bases, with 14 bases between. Germline V gene lookup returns CDR1 LNHDA and CDR2 SQIVND (reference sequence). The CDR3 reads CASSRAGAHYNEQFF. The CDR3 DNA follows: TGTGCCAGTAGTAGGGCAGGTGCCCATTACAATGAGCAGTTCTTC. The full variable domain, in which reference TRBV19 and TRBJ2-1 provide the parts outside the CDR3, is DGGITQSPKYLFRKEGQNVTLSCEQNLNHDAMYWYRQDPGQGLRLIYYSQIVNDFQKGDIAEGYSVSREKKESFPLTVTSAQKNPTAFYLCASSRAGAHYNEQFFGPGTRLTVL.